This T cell receptor (beta chain) was observed in a study of blood T cell repertoires in COVID-19. For the study at large: COVID-19 samples from acute and convalescent phases originated in the United States, Italy and Spain. Sample material is recorded as cDNA or gDNA derived from T cells, B-cell-depleted T cells, or PBMCs.

This CDR3 has 16 residues. Germline V gene data show CDR1 as SGDLS and CDR2 as YYNGEE. V gave up 4 bases and J gave up 7 bases; unmatched junction bases: 13. The table came from immunoSEQ multiplex PCR; TCRdb's copy has only in-frame clones and leaves some out. The sample holds about 170,000 clones, 70% to 90% seen once. The receptor comes from a man aged 40-50 years who had recovered from COVID-19. The chain combines TRBV9 with TRBJ2-2, with 7 bases that match TRBD1. The source material was peripheral blood. CDR3 in DNA: TGTGCCAGCAGCCATAGTGGGACAGTAGCTATCGGGGAGCTGTTTTTT. It yields the protein CASSHSGTVAIGELFF.